This TCR delta chain was identified in a study of gamma-delta chains in newborns, infants, children. Study as a whole: Microbial exposure reportedly drives polyclonal innate γδ T cell expansion after birth.

TCRdb reanalyzed the reads using CATT. The repertoire consists of 14,000 to 15,000 delta-chain clones, with roughly 7% occurring once and the leading ten covering approximately 20%. Germline V gene sequence: CDR1 GEAIGNYY, CDR2 EKD. The CDR3 has 19 amino acids. V trimming: 3 bases; J trimming: 1 base; junction bases outside the gene matches: 10. This clonotype originated in a child who was a newborn, infant or young child, either healthy, febrile or measles-vaccinated (not recorded which). Sequenced sample: blood. This chain uses TRDV2 with TRDJ3, with 8 bases matching TRDD3. This chain's CDR3 is CACDGVLGVSSWDTRQMFF. CDR3 coding DNA: TGTGCCTGTGACGGGGTACTGGGGGTTTCATCCTGGGACACCCGACAGATGTTTTTC.